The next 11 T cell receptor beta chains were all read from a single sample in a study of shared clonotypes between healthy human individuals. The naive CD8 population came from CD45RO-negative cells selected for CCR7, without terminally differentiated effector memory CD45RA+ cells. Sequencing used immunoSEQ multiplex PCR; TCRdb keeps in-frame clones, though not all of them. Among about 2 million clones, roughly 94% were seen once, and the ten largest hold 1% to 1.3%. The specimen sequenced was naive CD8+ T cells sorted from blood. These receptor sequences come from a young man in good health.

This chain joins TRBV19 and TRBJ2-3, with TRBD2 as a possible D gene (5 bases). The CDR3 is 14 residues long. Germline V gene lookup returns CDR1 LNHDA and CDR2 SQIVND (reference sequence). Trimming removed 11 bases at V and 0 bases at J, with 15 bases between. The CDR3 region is CAGDYSPSTDTQYF. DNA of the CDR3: TGTGCCGGAGACTACTCCCCTAGCACAGATACGCAGTATTTT.

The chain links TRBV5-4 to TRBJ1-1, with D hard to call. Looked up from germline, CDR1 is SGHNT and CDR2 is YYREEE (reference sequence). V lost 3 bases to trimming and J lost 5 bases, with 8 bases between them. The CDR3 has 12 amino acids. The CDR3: CASSSLGTEAFF. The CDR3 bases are TGTGCCAGCAGCTCCTTGGGGACTGAAGCTTTCTTT.

The CDR3 DNA reads TGTGCCAGCAGCCCACAGGTGAACACTGAAGCTTTCTTT. This translates into CASSPQVNTEAFF. The chain carries TRBV13 and TRBJ1-1, with D tentatively TRBD1 (5 bases). The V and J ends lost 5 bases and 0 bases respectively, with 7 bases between them. This CDR3 spans 13 amino acids. CDR1 and CDR2 from the germline V gene are PRHDT and FYEKMQ (reference sequence).

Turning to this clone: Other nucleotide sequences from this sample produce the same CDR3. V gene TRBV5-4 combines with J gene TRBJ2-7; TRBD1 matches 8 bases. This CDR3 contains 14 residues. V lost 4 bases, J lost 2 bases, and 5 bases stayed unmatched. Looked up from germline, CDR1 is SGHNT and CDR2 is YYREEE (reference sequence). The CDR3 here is CASSKDRGAYEQYF. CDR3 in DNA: TGTGCCAGCAGCAAAGACAGGGGTGCCTACGAGCAGTACTTC.

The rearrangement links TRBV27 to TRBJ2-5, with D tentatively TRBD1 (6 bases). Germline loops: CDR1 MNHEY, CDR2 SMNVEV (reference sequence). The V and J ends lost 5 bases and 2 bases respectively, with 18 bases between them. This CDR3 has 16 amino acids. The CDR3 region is CASSELMTGIQETQYF. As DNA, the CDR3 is TGTGCCAGCAGTGAGCTGATGACAGGTATACAAGAGACCCAGTACTTC.

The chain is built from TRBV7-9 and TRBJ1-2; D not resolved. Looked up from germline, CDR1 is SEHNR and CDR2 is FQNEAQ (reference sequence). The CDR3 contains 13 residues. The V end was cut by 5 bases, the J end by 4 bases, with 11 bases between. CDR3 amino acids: CASSPPPSYGYTF. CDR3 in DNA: TGTGCCAGCAGCCCACCCCCTAGCTATGGCTACACCTTC.

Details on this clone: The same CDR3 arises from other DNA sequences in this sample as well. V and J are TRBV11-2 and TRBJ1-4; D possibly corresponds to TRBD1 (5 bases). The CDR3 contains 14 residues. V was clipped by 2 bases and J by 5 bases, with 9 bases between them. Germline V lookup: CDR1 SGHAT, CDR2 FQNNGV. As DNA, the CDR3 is TGTGCCAGCAGCTTAACAGGTTCAAATGAAAAACTGTTTTTT. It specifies CASSLTGSNEKLFF.

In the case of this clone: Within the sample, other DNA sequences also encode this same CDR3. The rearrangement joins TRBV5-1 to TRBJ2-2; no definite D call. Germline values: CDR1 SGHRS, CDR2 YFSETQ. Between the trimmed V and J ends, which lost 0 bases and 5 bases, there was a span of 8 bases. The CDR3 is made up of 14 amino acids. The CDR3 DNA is TGCGCCAGCAGCTTGGCTCGGAATACCGGGGAGCTGTTTTTT. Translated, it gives CASSLARNTGELFF.

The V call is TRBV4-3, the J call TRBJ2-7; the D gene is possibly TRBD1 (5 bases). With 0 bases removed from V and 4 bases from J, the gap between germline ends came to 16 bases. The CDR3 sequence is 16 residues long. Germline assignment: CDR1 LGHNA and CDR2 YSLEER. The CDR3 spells CASSQDRAGKLYEQYF. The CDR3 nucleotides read TGCGCCAGCAGCCAAGATCGTGCAGGGAAGCTATACGAGCAGTACTTC.

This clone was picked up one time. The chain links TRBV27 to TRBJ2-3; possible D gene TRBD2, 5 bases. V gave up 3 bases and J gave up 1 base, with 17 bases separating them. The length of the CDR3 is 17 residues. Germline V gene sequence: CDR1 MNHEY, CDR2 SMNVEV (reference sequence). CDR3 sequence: CASSFWTGKVGTDTQYF. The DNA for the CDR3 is TGTGCCAGCAGTTTCTGGACTGGCAAGGTTGGCACAGATACGCAGTATTTT.

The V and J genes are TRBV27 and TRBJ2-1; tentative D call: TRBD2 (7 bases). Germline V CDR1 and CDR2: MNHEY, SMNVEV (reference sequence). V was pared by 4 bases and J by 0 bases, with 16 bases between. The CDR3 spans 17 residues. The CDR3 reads CASSSPGGGNSYNEQFF. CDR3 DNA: TGTGCCAGCAGTTCCCCGGGGGGCGGGAACTCCTACAATGAGCAGTTCTTC.